One T cell receptor (beta chain) is described in this entry. The antigen this receptor binds is unknown. No base-level quality is on record; no much larger clone is a single base apart. From the cysteine through the phenylalanine, the CDR3 covers 15 amino acids. Of all the DNA, just the CDR3 is kept, 45 bases in frame from base 1. The entry originates in a study of cytomegalovirus exposure and HLA in healthy donors (dated by TCRdb to about 2017). Background on the whole study: According to an earlier analysis of a few hundred of the donors, roughly 180 million T cells yielded 117 million unique TCR beta sequences and about 300 Gb of sequence data. HLA typing included class I and class II loci at four-digit resolution. The aim of the study was to test whether cataloging public T cell receptors could identify signatures of past pathogen exposure. Of the roughly 400 genotyped donors, about 84% fell in the genetic ancestry cluster associated with self-reported Caucasian donors. The number of donors typed differed by locus, with about 620-630 for A, B, C, DRB1 and DQB1, 522 for DQA1, over 600 for DPA1, and approximately 470 for DPB1. A later genetic analysis used genome-wide SNP genotypes for about three fifths of the roughly 700 donors, treating that subset as a discovery cohort. Every repertoire in the discovery cohort had been generated on one and the same sequencing platform. High-throughput TCR immunosequencing, statistical association of individual TCRs with disease status, and machine learning were combined to predict cytomegalovirus infection status. A later analysis re-examined previously published TCR beta repertoires from more than 550 donors and added high-resolution HLA genotyping to investigate patterns of TCR occurrence. Rather than using new phenotypic data, the later analysis identified candidate immune exposures from TCR beta sequences and from how often those sequences occurred across donors. The T cell repertoires of around 730 subjects were profiled by immunosequencing and related to cytomegalovirus serostatus. Along with the approximately 670-subject first cohort, a separate validation cohort of over 90 different subjects was used. About 330 gigabases of sequencing data and tens of millions of unique TCR sequences made up an early release that covered around 640 HLA-typed donors. Donor age, sex, ethnicity and CMV serostatus were collected together with the repertoire data. An earlier analysis of 587 of the donors applied high-throughput TCR beta sequencing to assess whether each TCR beta V gene segment acted as functional or pseudogenic. Four or five DR-DQ haplotypes were treated as single units for association and clustering because of strong linkage in the cohort. Among 398 genotyped donors of the cohort, an average of approximately 240,000 unique TCR beta nucleotide sequences were sequenced per donor, approximately 20% of them non-productive.

The cohort was made up of 666 healthy bone marrow donors. Cohort members were all nominally healthy when sampled, although unrecorded immune exposures were likely present. The donor was CMV seropositive and was included in the group of 300 or so seropositive cohort members. A peripheral blood sample was provided by each donor, and peripheral blood mononuclear cells were used for TCR beta sequencing. The Qiagen DNeasy Blood Extraction Kit was used to extract genomic DNA from the blood cell samples. What the research found in general, with its limitations: In a later genetic analysis, a missense DCLRE1C variant was associated with V-gene and J-gene trimming of TCR beta chains, and the association was replicated in an independent cohort. Three of the identified cytomegalovirus-associated TCR beta chains were confirmed in vitro to be specific for cytomegalovirus antigens. The sequencing pipeline was judged likely to have produced a cluster of highly shared sequence variants as a technical artifact. Sequencing depth was assumed to be roughly uniform across donors in the presence/absence analyses, though that assumption may not hold. Linkage disequilibrium might explain the correlated functional status among segregating V segments, but an unknown experimental factor could not be excluded. The 87-base-pair reads could not distinguish some IMGT-functional V segments, including TRBV6-2 and TRBV6-3, so those segments were excluded. A later analysis associated about 17,000 TCR beta sequences with specific HLA alleles at a false discovery rate of 0.05. Because counts were too low, some 16 rarely observed V segments, including chromosome 9 orphons, were excluded from the earlier analysis of 587 of the donors. Because HLA typing was missing for some donors at each locus, association tests included only the typed subset. The only immune exposure information available for the cohort was CMV serostatus. Only TCR beta chains were sequenced in this cohort, and the absence of alpha or paired-chain data limited detectable features. According to the authors, the approach could potentially be generalized to other disease states and immunological phenotypes. In a later analysis, HLA-associated TCR beta chains were found to be more clonally expanded and to have lower generation probabilities than equally common non-associated chains. While some public TCRs were present in many individuals, most TCR sequences turned up only very rarely across donors. In a later analysis, most CMV-associated TCR beta chains were found to appear HLA-restricted, with HLA associations seemingly driven largely by CMV exposure. A further reported finding was that TCR beta sequences accurately predicted the HLA-A and HLA-B alleles for most subjects in the first cohort. In the study, approximately 150 TCR beta chains were listed as associated with cytomegalovirus. Several of the top co-occurrence clusters appeared to be linked to parvovirus B19, influenza, CMV and Epstein-Barr virus, according to a later analysis. Compared with the 666-donor mean, donors in an Asian-associated ancestry cluster had fewer N-insertions in productive TCRs, according to a later genetic analysis. A later analysis found that TCR association rates varied across HLA loci, with DRB1 alleles showing the most associated TCRs and HLA-C alleles the fewest. The classifier was reported to diagnose cytomegalovirus status with high specificity and sensitivity in both the original and validation cohorts. In an earlier analysis of 450 to 750 of the donors, most TCR beta V segments appeared in productive rearrangements about 87% or about 30% of the time, broadly matching IMGT annotations. Assigning TCR associations to individual alleles was difficult when HLA alleles, especially DR and DQ, strongly co-occurred.

Library generation was performed with the immunoSEQ multiplex PCR assay. The multiplex PCR relied on a mix of 60 forward primers for TCR Vbeta segments and 13 reverse primers for TCR Jbeta segments. The CDR3 region of rearranged TCR beta genes was amplified from genomic DNA by a multiplex PCR assay. On the Illumina HiSeq System, the amplified TCR beta libraries were sequenced as 87-base-pair reads. The authors' pipeline ran thus. In a later analysis, tens of millions of unique TCR beta chains were counted across the roughly 670 repertoires, and roughly 11 million of these chains were shared by at least two donors. Raw reads were error-corrected and collapsed into unique sequences by a nearest-neighbor algorithm in which closely related sequences were merged to remove PCR and sequencing errors. V, D and J gene segments were assigned by aligning CDR3 sequences to IMGT reference sequences. Each retained sequence needed at least a six-nucleotide match to both a V gene segment and a J gene segment. Rearrangements were classified as productive when the CDR3 lacked stop codons and remained in frame with V and J, and all other rearrangements were classified as non-productive. CDR3 was defined by IMGT convention, running from the second conserved V-encoded cysteine to the conserved J-encoded phenylalanine. The earlier analysis of about 530 of the donors excluded any sequence lacking an unambiguous match to a single V gene segment. An earlier analysis of roughly 590 of the donors called V segments functional above 56.7% productive rearrangements and segregating when the between-donor standard deviation exceeded 5%. To diagnose cytomegalovirus status from the catalog of TCR beta chain sequences, a statistical classification framework was built. In a later analysis, V and J genes were assigned by comparing TCR nucleotide sequences against IMGT/GENE-DB human TR gene sequences. The TCRdist pipeline was used in a later analysis to assign CDR3 sequences and most-parsimonious VDJ recombination scenarios. In a later analysis, each TCR beta chain was defined by its CDR3 amino acid sequence together with its V-gene family, and reads without a unique V-gene family were excluded. In a later analysis, approximately 640 highly shared, low-generation-probability nucleotide sequences were removed to address suspected cross-contamination and a sequencing artifact. A later analysis calculated a clonal expansion index for each public chain from normalized within-repertoire ranks of inferred template counts. A later analysis computed generation probabilities with a VDJ recombination model fitted to out-of-frame rearrangements, and checked the results against IGoR. In a later analysis, TCR-TCR, TCR-HLA and TCR-CMV co-occurrence was scored with hypergeometric tests, and a repertoire-size bias correction was applied to TCR pairs. False discovery rates were estimated in a later analysis by permuting HLA or CMV assignments 20 times. In a later analysis, co-occurring TCRs were grouped with DBSCAN, and TCRdist sequence similarity was added when clustering was performed within HLA-allele-positive subsets. Repertoires with fewer than 30,000 or more than 120,000 public chains, plus five repertoires with anomalous nucleotide sharing, were excluded from co-occurrence clustering. Held by TCRdb, this immuneACCESS table contains in-frame sequences only and omits some clones. Under half of the omission traces to an unresolved V gene where checked; the cause of the rest is unknown. V, J and clone size are taken as reported in that table, and D and trimming were inferred from the DNA itself. For this sample there are around 100,000 clones; 75% to 80% appear just once. The ten largest clones represent about 4.6% of the sample.

The V and J segments used are TRBV21-1 and TRBJ2-3; the table assigns TRBD1, which was not confirmed against the DNA. TRBV21-1 is a recognized pseudogene. The sample was PBMCs. The clonotype was recovered from a woman aged 40 to 49 in good health and CMV-seropositive. The sequence in DNA is TGTGCCAGCAGCGATTGGACAGGAGGGGGAGATACGCAGTATTTT. This is translated as CASSDWTGGGDTQYF.